This T cell receptor beta chain is from a study of T cell repertoires in cytomegalovirus infection. TCRdb reprocessed the reads with MiXCR, giving one entry per CDR3 protein. The top ten clones hold roughly 9.7% of a sample with about 260,000 distinct CDR3 sequences, roughly an eighth of them seen once. The germline V gene has CDR1 MDHEN and CDR2 SYDVKM. The CDR3 extends over 14 amino acids. The V end lost 4 bases, the J end lost 7 bases, and 14 bases lay between the germline ends. This clonotype came up many times. The sample comprised PBMCs. This receptor was identified in a human donor in good health (CMV status not recorded). Some clones in this sample may be carry-over from other donors' samples. The gene calls are TRBV28 and TRBJ2-1; a possible D gene is TRBD2 (6 bases). In DNA, the CDR3 is TGTGCCAGCAGTTCGGGGGACCATAGGAATGAGCAGTTCTTC. Translating it yields CASSSGDHRNEQFF.